What follows is one T cell receptor beta chain and its context. Antigen unknown. Profiled with immunoSEQ multiplex PCR; TCRdb holds only in-frame clones, not every one. The sample yields 25,000 to 35,000 clones, around nine tenths seen once. This specimen belongs to a study of T cells in localized non-small cell lung cancer. This CDR3 has 17 amino acids. CDR1 and CDR2 from the germline V gene are SEHNR and FQNEAQ (reference sequence). The ends lost 6 bases at V and 4 bases at J; junction bases unmatched: 8. Study results and limitations: Peak T cell clonality was found in uninvolved adjacent lung, exceeding tumor. Heterogeneity stays possible, as sequencing covered only one tumor region. Of the top 100 tumor clones, median about 53 were in adjacent lung, 25 to 35 among its top 100. Longer overall survival accompanied higher blood T cell density.

The sample here was peripheral blood, taken before any cancer treatment. The receptor was derived from a female donor aged 60 or older with stage III squamous cell lung carcinoma. J is TRBJ2-2 and V is TRBV7-9, with 13 bases matching TRBD2. The DNA of the CDR3 is TGTGCCAGCAGGCCTCGACTAGCGGGAGGACGCACCGGGGAGCTGTTTTTT. Encoded protein: CASRPRLAGGRTGELFF.